The 17 T cell receptor beta chains presented below share a single source sample, sequenced in a study of brain T cells in children with intractable seizures. Clones were sequenced by immunoSEQ multiplex PCR, and TCRdb holds only the in-frame ones, with some missing. The table includes about 110,000 clones, 90% to 95% detected once. The sequenced sample was peripheral blood, obtained at surgery. These TCRs come from a boy younger than two with hemimegalencephaly and intractable seizures.

This sequence joins TRBV9 and TRBJ2-3, with 9 bases lining up with TRBD2. The junction had 8 bases not matched to a gene; V was cut back by 3 bases and J by 6 bases. This CDR3 has 15 residues. The germline gives CDR1 SGDLS, CDR2 YYNGEE. The CDR3: CASSAAGTSSDTQYF. The CDR3 bases are TGTGCCAGCAGCGCAGCCGGGACTAGCTCGGATACGCAGTATTTT.

This chain joins TRBV7-9 and TRBJ1-1; D remains ambiguous. The CDR3 runs to 17 residues. The germline gives CDR1 SEHNR, CDR2 FQNEAQ (reference sequence). Trimming stripped 4 bases from V and 1 base from J, with 19 bases between. CDR3 nucleotide sequence: TGTGCCAGCAGCTCAACCCAGGCCCTTTCGAGGAACACTGAAGCTTTCTTT. Translation: CASSSTQALSRNTEAFF.

This rearrangement joins TRBV10-3 to TRBJ2-2; no definite D call. Trimming removed 10 bases from V and 6 bases from J, with 6 bases in between. The V gene's germline CDR1 is ENHRY and CDR2 SYGVKD. This CDR3 has 10 amino acids. The CDR3 DNA follows: TGTGCCACCTCCCCCGGGGAGCTGTTTTTT. This codes for CATSPGELFF.

The rearrangement joins TRBV14 to TRBJ1-1, with D hard to call. Trimming left V 0 bases short and J 0 bases short, with 11 bases between. Germline lookup yields CDR1 SGHDN and CDR2 FVKESK. The CDR3 totals 16 residues. The CDR3 DNA sequence: TGTGCCAGCAGCCAAGATCGCGGGATCGTGAACACTGAAGCTTTCTTT. It specifies CASSQDRGIVNTEAFF.

The CDR3 sequence is CASSPVIGEQYF. CDR3 nucleotides: TGTGCCAGCAGCCCGGTTATAGGCGAGCAGTACTTC. The rearrangement links TRBV7-2 to TRBJ2-7; D ambiguous. The CDR3 length is 12 residues. Trimming cost V 5 bases and J 6 bases, with 11 bases left between them. Looked up from germline, CDR1 is SGHTA and CDR2 is FQGNSA.

The chain employs TRBV6-5 and TRBJ2-7; TRBD2 aligns across 14 bases. The germline V gene has CDR1 MNHEY and CDR2 SVGAGI. V was pared by 6 bases and J by 6 bases, with 4 bases of the junction left unmatched. The length of the CDR3 is 14 residues. Here the CDR3 DNA reads TGTGCCAGCAGGGGGACTAGCGGGAGCTCCGAGCAGTACTTC. Amino acid sequence: CASRGTSGSSEQYF.

The V gene is TRBV28, the J gene TRBJ1-5; D is unclear. V dropped 5 bases and J dropped 6 bases, with 14 bases sitting between them. There are 14 residues in the CDR3. Looked up from germline, CDR1 is MDHEN and CDR2 is SYDVKM. CDR3 nucleotide sequence: TGTGCCAGCAGTCCCCAGTATCTGGTTCAGCCCCAGCATTTT. This codes for CASSPQYLVQPQHF.

The chain recombines TRBV27 with TRBJ2-1; D is perhaps TRBD2 (6 bases). The V gene's germline CDR1 is MNHEY and CDR2 SMNVEV (reference sequence). Deletions cut 2 bases from V and 9 bases from J, with 14 bases between. The CDR3 runs 14 residues. CDR3 residues: CASSLHGGPIEQFF. In DNA, the CDR3 is TGTGCCAGCAGTTTACACGGAGGGCCGATTGAGCAGTTCTTC.

The chain uses TRBV5-1 and TRBJ1-1, with TRBD1 matching over 9 bases. V trimming: 2 bases; J trimming: 3 bases; junction bases outside the gene matches: 14. CDR1 SGHRS and CDR2 YFSETQ come from the germline V gene. This CDR3 region has 18 residues. The CDR3 DNA reads TGCGCCAGCAGCTTTACCGGGACAGGGAGTTCGTTTGACACTGAAGCTTTCTTT. This codes for CASSFTGTGSSFDTEAFF. Variable domain in full (rest from reference TRBV5-1 and TRBJ1-1): KAGVTQTPRYLIKTRGQQVTLSCSPISGHRSVSWYQQTPGQGLQFLFEYFSETQRNKGNFPGRFSGRQFSNSRSEMNVSTLELGDSALYLCASSFTGTGSSFDTEAFFGQGTRLTVV.

The chain employs TRBV4-2 and TRBJ2-7; 9 bases align to TRBD2. J was trimmed by 1 base and V by 4 bases; bases with no gene match: 8. CDR1 and CDR2 from the germline V gene are LGHNA and YNFKEQ. The CDR3 totals 16 residues. CDR3 sequence (DNA): TGTGCCAGCAGCCGAATTAATGCGGGAGGGTCCTACGAGCAGTACTTC. Translated, it gives CASSRINAGGSYEQYF.

CDR3 sequence (DNA): TGTGCCTGGAAAGGGGGACTAGCGGGATATGAGCAGTTCTTC. It encodes CAWKGGLAGYEQFF. V and J are TRBV30 and TRBJ2-1, with 13 bases aligning to TRBD2. This CDR3 contains 14 residues. Trimming took 4 bases from V and 8 from J; bases not matched to a gene: 5. The germline gives CDR1 GTSNPN, CDR2 SVGIG (reference sequence).

This clone was seen only once. The gene calls are TRBV18 and TRBJ2-3, with D unclear. The germline V gene encodes CDR1 KGHSH and CDR2 LQKENI. Trimming removed 3 bases at V and 2 bases at J, with 6 bases between. The CDR3 is 13 amino acids. The CDR3 DNA is TGTGCCAGCTCACCCATACCCACAGATACGCAGTATTTT. Protein product: CASSPIPTDTQYF.

The genes are TRBV27 and TRBJ2-3; tentative D call: TRBD2 (6 bases). From germline, CDR1 is MNHEY and CDR2 SMNVEV (reference sequence). V shed 1 base and J shed 3 bases, with 17 bases lying between them. This CDR3 spans 17 amino acids. CDR3 nucleotides: TGTGCCAGCAGTTTATTTATCGGGGGAGGTGGGACAGATACGCAGTATTTT. Residues: CASSLFIGGGGTDTQYF.

The J gene is TRBJ2-3, the V gene TRBV27; 9 bases map to TRBD1. After removal of 4 bases from V and 5 bases from J, the junction contained 7 bases not matched to a gene. This CDR3 contains 15 residues. Germline CDR1 reads MNHEY; CDR2 reads SMNVEV (reference sequence). The CDR3 DNA is TGTGCCAGCAGTTCTCCGGGACAGGGTATAGATACGCAGTATTTT. Encoded protein: CASSSPGQGIDTQYF.

The chain joins TRBV5-4 to TRBJ2-7; 12 bases agree with TRBD2. This CDR3 has 16 residues. Per germline, CDR1 SGHNT and CDR2 YYREEE (reference sequence). With 3 bases clipped from V and 3 bases from J, the junction kept 7 bases outside the gene matches. CDR3 nucleotides: TGTGCCAGCAGCTCTTCCACTAGCGGGAGGCTCTACGAGCAGTACTTC. Encoded protein: CASSSSTSGRLYEQYF.

CDR3 coding DNA: TGCGCCAGCAGTTCTCGACTAGCGGGAGGGCCAGATACGCAGTATTTT. Its translation: CASSSRLAGGPDTQYF. This chain joins TRBV23-1 and TRBJ2-3, with TRBD2 identical over 14 bases. TRBV23-1 is placed among ORFs of uncertain function. The CDR3 runs to 16 residues. J gave up 4 bases and V 5 bases, and 5 bases lay outside the gene matches.

The V and J genes are TRBV10-3 and TRBJ2-7; a possible D gene is TRBD1 (5 bases). Trimming removed 2 bases at V and 7 bases at J, with 12 bases between. CDR3 length: 13 residues. Germline V lookup: CDR1 ENHRY, CDR2 SYGVKD. CDR3 nucleotides: TGTGCCATCAGTGAGGGTTTGGGGCAGGAGCAGTACTTC. Protein sequence: CAISEGLGQEQYF.